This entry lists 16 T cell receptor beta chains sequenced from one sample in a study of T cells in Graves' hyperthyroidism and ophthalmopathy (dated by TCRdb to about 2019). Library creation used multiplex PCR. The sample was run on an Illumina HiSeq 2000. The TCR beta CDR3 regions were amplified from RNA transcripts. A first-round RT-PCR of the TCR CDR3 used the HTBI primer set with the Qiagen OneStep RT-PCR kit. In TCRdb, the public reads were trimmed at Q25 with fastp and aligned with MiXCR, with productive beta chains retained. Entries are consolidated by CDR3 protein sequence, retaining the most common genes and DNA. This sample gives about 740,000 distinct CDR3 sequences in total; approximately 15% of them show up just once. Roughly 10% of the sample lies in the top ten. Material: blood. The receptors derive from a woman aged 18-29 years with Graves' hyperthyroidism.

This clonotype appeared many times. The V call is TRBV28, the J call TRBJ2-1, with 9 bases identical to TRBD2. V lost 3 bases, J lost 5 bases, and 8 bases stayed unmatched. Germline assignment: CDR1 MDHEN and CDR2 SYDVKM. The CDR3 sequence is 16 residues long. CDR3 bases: TGTGCCAGCAGTTTGATTGGGAGGACTAGCGACAATGAGCAGTTCTTC. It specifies CASSLIGRTSDNEQFF.

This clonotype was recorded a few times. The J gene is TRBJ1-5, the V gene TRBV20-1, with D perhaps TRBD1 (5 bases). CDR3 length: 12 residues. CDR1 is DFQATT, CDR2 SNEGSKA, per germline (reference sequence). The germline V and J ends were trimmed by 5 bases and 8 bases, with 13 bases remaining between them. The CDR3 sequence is CSAYARGKPQHF. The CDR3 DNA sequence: TGCAGTGCTTATGCCCGGGGGAAGCCCCAGCATTTT.

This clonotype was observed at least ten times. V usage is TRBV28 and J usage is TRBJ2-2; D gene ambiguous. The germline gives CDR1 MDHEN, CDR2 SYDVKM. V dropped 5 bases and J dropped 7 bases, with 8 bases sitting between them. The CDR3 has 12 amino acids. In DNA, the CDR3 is TGTGCCAGCAGTCCACGGATCGGGGAGCTGTTTTTT. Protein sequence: CASSPRIGELFF.

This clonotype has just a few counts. The CDR3 DNA reads TGTGCCAGCAGCGACGGACAGGACACAGATACGCAGTATTTT. Translated: CASSDGQDTDTQYF. The chain joins TRBV27 to TRBJ2-3, with TRBD1 matching 7 bases. The germline V gene encodes CDR1 MNHEY and CDR2 SMNVEV (reference sequence). The CDR3 covers 14 residues. Unmatched junction bases numbered 5, after V lost 6 bases and J lost 2 bases.

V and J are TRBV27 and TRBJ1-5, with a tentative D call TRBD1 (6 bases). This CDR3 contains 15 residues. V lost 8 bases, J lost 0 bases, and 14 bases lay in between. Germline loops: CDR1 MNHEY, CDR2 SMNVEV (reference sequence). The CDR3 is CASRPGAYSNQPQHF. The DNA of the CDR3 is TGTGCCAGCCGCCCGGGGGCTTATAGCAATCAGCCCCAGCATTTT.

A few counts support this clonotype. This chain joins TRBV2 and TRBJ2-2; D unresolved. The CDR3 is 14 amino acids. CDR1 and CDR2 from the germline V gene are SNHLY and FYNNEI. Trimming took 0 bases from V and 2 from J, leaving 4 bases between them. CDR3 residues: CASSEAPNTGELFF. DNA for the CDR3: TGTGCCAGCAGTGAAGCACCCAACACCGGGGAGCTGTTTTTT.

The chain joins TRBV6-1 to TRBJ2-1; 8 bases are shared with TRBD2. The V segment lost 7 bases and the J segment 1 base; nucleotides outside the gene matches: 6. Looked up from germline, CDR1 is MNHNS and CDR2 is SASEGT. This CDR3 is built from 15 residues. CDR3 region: CASMRSGISYNEQFF. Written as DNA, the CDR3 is TGTGCCAGCATGCGTAGCGGGATTTCCTACAATGAGCAGTTCTTC.

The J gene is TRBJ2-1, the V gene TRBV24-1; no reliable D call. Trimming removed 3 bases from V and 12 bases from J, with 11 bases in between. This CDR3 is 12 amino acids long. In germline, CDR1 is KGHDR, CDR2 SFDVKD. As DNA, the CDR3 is TGTGCCACCAGTGATCTTAGTTATGGGCAGTTCTTC. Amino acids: CATSDLSYGQFF.

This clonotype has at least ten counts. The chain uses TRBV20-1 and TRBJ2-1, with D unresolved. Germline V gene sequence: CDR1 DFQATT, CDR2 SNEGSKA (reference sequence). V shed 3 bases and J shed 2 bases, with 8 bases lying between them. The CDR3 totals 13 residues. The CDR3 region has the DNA TGCAGTGCTAGTTACAGCACCTACAATGAGCAGTTCTTC. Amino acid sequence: CSASYSTYNEQFF.

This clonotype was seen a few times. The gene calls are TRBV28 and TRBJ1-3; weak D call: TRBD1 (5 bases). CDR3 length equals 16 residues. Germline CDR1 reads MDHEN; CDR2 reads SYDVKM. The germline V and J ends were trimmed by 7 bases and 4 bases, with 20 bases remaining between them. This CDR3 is CASNTGKRGLGNTIYF. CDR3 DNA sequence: TGTGCCAGCAACACCGGAAAGAGGGGACTAGGAAACACCATATATTTT.

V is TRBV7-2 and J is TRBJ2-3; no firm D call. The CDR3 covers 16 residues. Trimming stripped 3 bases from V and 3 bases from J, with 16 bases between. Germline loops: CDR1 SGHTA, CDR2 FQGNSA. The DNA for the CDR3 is TGTGCCAGCAGCTTCGCCCTTCTAGGTGGGACAGATACGCAGTATTTT. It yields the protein CASSFALLGGTDTQYF.

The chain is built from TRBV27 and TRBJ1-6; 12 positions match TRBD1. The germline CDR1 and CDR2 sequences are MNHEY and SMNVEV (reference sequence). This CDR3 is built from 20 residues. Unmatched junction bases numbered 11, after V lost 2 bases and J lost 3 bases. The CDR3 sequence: CASSLKGTGGRMVYNSPLHF. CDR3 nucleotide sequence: TGTGCCAGCAGTTTAAAAGGGACAGGGGGCCGGATGGTCTATAATTCACCCCTCCACTTT.

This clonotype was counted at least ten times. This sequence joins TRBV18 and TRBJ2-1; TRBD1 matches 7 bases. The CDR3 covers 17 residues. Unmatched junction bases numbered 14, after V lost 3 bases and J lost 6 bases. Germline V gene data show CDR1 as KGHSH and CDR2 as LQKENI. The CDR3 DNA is TGTGCCAGCTCACCGGACGCTATATACGGGACAGTCAATGAGCAGTTCTTC. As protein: CASSPDAIYGTVNEQFF. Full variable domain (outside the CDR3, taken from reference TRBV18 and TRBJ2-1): NAGVMQNPRHLVRRRGQEARLRCSPMKGHSHVYWYRQLPEEGLKFMVYLQKENIIDESGMPKERFSAEFPKEGPSILRIQQVVRGDSAAYFCASSPDAIYGTVNEQFFGPGTRLTVL.

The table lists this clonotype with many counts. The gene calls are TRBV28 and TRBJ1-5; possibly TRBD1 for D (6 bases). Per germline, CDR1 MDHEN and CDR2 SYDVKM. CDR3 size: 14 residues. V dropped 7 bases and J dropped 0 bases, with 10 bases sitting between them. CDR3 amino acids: CASTQGYSNQPQHF. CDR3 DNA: TGTGCCAGCACCCAGGGGTATAGCAATCAGCCCCAGCATTTT.

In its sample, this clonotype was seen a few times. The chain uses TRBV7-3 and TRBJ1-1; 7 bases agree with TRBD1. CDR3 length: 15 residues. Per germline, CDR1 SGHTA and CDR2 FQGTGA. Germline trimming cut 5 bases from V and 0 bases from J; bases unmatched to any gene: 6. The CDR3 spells CASSLSGTVNTEAFF. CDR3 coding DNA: TGTGCCAGCAGCCTTTCCGGGACAGTGAACACTGAAGCTTTCTTT.

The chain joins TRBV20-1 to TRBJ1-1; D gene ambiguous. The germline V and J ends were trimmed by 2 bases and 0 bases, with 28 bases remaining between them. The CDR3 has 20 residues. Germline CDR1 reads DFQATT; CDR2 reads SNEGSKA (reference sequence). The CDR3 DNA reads TGCAGTGCTAGAACAGCAAATTCCCCGGCGGTTGGCATCTTGAACACTGAAGCTTTCTTT. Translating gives CSARTANSPAVGILNTEAFF.